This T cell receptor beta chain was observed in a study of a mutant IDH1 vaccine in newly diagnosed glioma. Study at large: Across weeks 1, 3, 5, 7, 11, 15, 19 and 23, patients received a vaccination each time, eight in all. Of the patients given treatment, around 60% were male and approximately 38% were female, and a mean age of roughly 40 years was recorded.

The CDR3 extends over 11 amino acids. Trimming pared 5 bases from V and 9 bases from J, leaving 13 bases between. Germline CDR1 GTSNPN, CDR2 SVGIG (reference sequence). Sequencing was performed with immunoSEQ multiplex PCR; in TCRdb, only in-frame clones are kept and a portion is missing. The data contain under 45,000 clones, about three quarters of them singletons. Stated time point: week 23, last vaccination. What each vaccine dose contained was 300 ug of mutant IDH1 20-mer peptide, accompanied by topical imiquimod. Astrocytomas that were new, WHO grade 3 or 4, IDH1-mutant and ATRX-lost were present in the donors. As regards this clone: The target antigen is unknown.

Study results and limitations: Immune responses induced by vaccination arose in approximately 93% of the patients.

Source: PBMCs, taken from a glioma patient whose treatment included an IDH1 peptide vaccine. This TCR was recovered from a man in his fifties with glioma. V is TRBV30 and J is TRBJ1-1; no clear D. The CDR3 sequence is CAWGDIAKAFF. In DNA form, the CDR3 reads TGTGCCTGGGGGGATATTGCTAAAGCTTTCTTT.